The 9 T cell receptor beta chains in this list originate from one sample, sequenced in a study of T cells after yellow fever vaccination (dated by TCRdb to between 2017 and 2020). What the treatment or condition label conveys for this sample: live attenuated yellow fever vaccine strain. Library generation was performed with 5' RACE. The run used an Illumina HiSeq 2500. TCRdb reran the public reads through fastp at Q25 and MiXCR, keeping productive beta chains. Rows with one shared CDR3 protein collapse into an entry with the most common genes and DNA. Here the sample has just under 600,000 distinct CDR3 sequences; approximately 13% occur a single time. The biggest ten clones account for around an eighth of the sample. Sequencing used PBMCs, obtained on the day of the yellow fever booster vaccination. Receptor source: a young man who received the YFV17D yellow fever vaccine.

The chain employs TRBV15 and TRBJ2-7, with a tentative D call TRBD1 (6 bases). Germline V gene data show CDR1 as LNHNV and CDR2 as YYDKDF (reference sequence). V was shortened by 1 base and J by 3 bases, with 7 bases between the two germline ends. CDR3 size: 13 residues. The CDR3 protein is CATSRGTVYEQYF. CDR3 bases: TGTGCCACCAGCAGAGGGACAGTCTACGAGCAGTACTTC.

This chain joins TRBV12-3 or TRBV12-4 and TRBJ1-2, with D perhaps matching TRBD1 (5 bases). Trimming took 5 bases from V and 4 from J, leaving 11 bases between them. The CDR3 loop spans 13 amino acids. CDR3 sequence (DNA): TGTGCCAGCAGTCCAGGGTTGAGCTATGGCTACACCTTC. This encodes CASSPGLSYGYTF.

This clonotype was seen only a few times. The chain is built from TRBV20-1 and TRBJ2-7, with 9 bases matching TRBD2. The trim removed 3 bases at V and 4 bases at J, leaving 4 bases unmatched. Germline CDR1 DFQATT, CDR2 SNEGSKA (reference sequence). This CDR3 is built from 13 residues. The CDR3 region is CSARGLARYEQYF. The CDR3 DNA is TGCAGTGCTAGGGGACTAGCTCGGTACGAGCAGTACTTC.

In this sample, this clonotype turned up a few times. The chain employs TRBV3-1 and TRBJ2-1, with 12 bases identical to TRBD1. In germline, CDR1 is LGHDT, CDR2 YNNKEL (reference sequence). J gave up 9 bases and V 5 bases, and 5 bases lay outside the gene matches. The CDR3 sequence is 14 residues long. DNA for the CDR3: TGTGCCAGCAGCACGGGACAGGGGGCCGGTGAGCAGTTCTTC. It is translated as CASSTGQGAGEQFF.

The chain joins TRBV29-1 to TRBJ2-1, with TRBD2 matching 9 bases. V lost 3 bases to trimming and J lost 14 bases; unmatched junction nucleotides: 20. There are 16 residues in the CDR3. Germline-derived CDR1 and CDR2 are SQVTM and ANQGSEA. CDR3 DNA sequence: TGCAGCGTTGATGACGTGCGGGAGGGCCGAGTTGGAAAGGAGTTCTTC. Residues: CSVDDVREGRVGKEFF.

The CDR3 spells CASSLLTGGDTGELFF. In DNA, the CDR3 is TGCGCCAGCAGCTTGCTGACAGGCGGGGACACCGGGGAGCTGTTTTTT. The V gene is TRBV5-1, the J gene TRBJ2-2; possibly TRBD1 or TRBD2 for D (6 bases each). CDR3 length: 16 residues. V was shortened by 1 base and J by 3 bases, with 13 bases between the two germline ends. Germline CDR1 is SGHRS and CDR2 is YFSETQ.

The chain carries TRBV5-4 and TRBJ2-3; D is undetermined. V was clipped by 1 base and J by 2 bases, with 14 bases between them. This CDR3 contains 16 residues. CDR1 is SGHNT and CDR2 is YYREEE in the germline V gene (reference sequence). The CDR3 here is CASSLNGQWDTDTQYF. The CDR3 region has the DNA TGTGCCAGCAGCTTGAACGGGCAATGGGACACAGATACGCAGTATTTT.

The chain carries TRBV6-1 and TRBJ2-5; D unclear. The CDR3 contains 14 residues. Germline V gives CDR1 MNHNS, CDR2 SASEGT. The V gene lost 6 bases and the J gene lost 4 bases, with 15 bases spanning the gap. CDR3 loop: CASSSPIGTETQYF. The DNA of the CDR3 is TGTGCCAGCAGCTCCCCTATAGGTACAGAGACCCAGTACTTC.

This clonotype was observed a few times. The J gene is TRBJ1-2, the V gene TRBV7-9, with D perhaps matching TRBD1 (6 bases). Germline CDR1 and CDR2: SEHNR and FQNEAQ (reference sequence). Trimming removed 5 bases from V and 8 bases from J, with 18 bases in between. This CDR3 is 14 amino acids long. This chain's CDR3 is CASSPLGAKEGYTF. CDR3 nucleotide sequence: TGTGCCAGCAGCCCGCTGGGGGCTAAGGAGGGCTACACCTTC.